Listed here are 12 T cell receptor beta chains from one sample, sequenced in a study of shared clonotypes between healthy human individuals (dated by TCRdb to the early 2020s). Library prep was done by the immunoSEQ multiplex PCR assay. Drawn from immuneACCESS, this table holds only the in-frame rearrangements with V and J called that TCRdb kept. Clones are partly lost; checked studies trace under half to an unresolved V gene and leave the rest unexplained. The sample yields some 2.1 million clones; about 95% were counted once. The ten biggest clones cover more than 0.95% of the sample. CD8 naive samples consisted of CD45RO-negative cells that were positively selected for CCR7, yielding a CD45RA+CCR7+ population without TemRA cells. Input material: naive CD8+ T cells sorted from blood. The meaning of the sample's cell subset or site label: CD45RA+CCR7+. These receptors came from a young man in good health.

The chain recombines TRBV30 with TRBJ1-1; D perhaps matches TRBD1 (6 bases). Germline V gene sequence: CDR1 GTSNPN, CDR2 SVGIG (reference sequence). The CDR3 covers 15 residues. Trimming removed 0 bases from V and 7 bases from J, with 18 bases in between. CDR3 in amino acids: CAWSVGPRGLGEAFF. CDR3 nucleotide sequence: TGTGCCTGGAGTGTAGGGCCCCGGGGGCTGGGTGAAGCTTTCTTT.

The chain employs TRBV6-1 and TRBJ2-1; a weak D match, TRBD1 (5 bases). The V end was cut by 2 bases, the J end by 8 bases, with 16 bases between. The CDR3 contains 15 residues. Germline loops: CDR1 MNHNS, CDR2 SASEGT. CDR3 coding DNA: TGTGCCAGCAGTGAATTGGCAGGGTTTACGCATGAGCAGTTCTTC. This gives the protein CASSELAGFTHEQFF.

V usage is TRBV7-9 and J usage is TRBJ2-5; D possibly corresponds to TRBD1 (6 bases). Per germline, CDR1 SEHNR and CDR2 FQNEAQ (reference sequence). With 5 bases removed from V and 4 bases from J, the gap between germline ends came to 14 bases. There are 14 residues in the CDR3. CDR3: CASSQTGSGETQYF. CDR3 DNA: TGTGCCAGCAGCCAAACAGGGAGCGGAGAGACCCAGTACTTC.

The chain employs TRBV9 and TRBJ2-7; no definite D call. The V end lost 3 bases, the J end lost 3 bases, and 10 bases lay between the germline ends. The CDR3 is made up of 13 amino acids. The germline V gene has CDR1 SGDLS and CDR2 YYNGEE. CDR3: CASSASPIYEQYF. The CDR3 DNA reads as TGTGCCAGCAGCGCGTCCCCCATCTACGAGCAGTACTTC.

The chain links TRBV11-3 to TRBJ1-1; D not certain. Deletions cut 3 bases from V and 4 bases from J, with 24 bases between. Germline CDR1 SGHNT, CDR2 YENEEA. CDR3 length equals 18 residues. The CDR3, as DNA: TGTGCCAGCAGCTTGTCCGACGGACGCCCGGCGTCTGGCACTGAAGCTTTCTTT. Translation gives CASSLSDGRPASGTEAFF. Full variable domain (remainder filled in from reference TRBV11-3 and TRBJ1-1): EAGVVQSPRYKIIEKKQPVAFWCNPISGHNTLYWYLQNLGQGPELLIRYENEEAVDDSQLPKDRFSAERLKGVDSTLKIQPAELGDSAVYLCASSLSDGRPASGTEAFFGQGTRLTVV.

The chain employs TRBV30 and TRBJ1-6, with a tentative D call TRBD1 (6 bases). The length of the CDR3 is 14 residues. The germline V gene has CDR1 GTSNPN and CDR2 SVGIG (reference sequence). V gave up 2 bases and J gave up 7 bases, with 12 bases separating them. This CDR3 reads CAWSIQGGNSPLHF. CDR3 DNA sequence: TGTGCCTGGAGTATACAGGGAGGGAATTCACCCCTCCACTTT. Full variable domain (missing parts from reference TRBV30 and TRBJ1-6): SQTIHQWPATLVQPVGSPLSLECTVEGTSNPNLYWYRQAAGRGLQLLFYSVGIGQISSEVPQNLSASRPQDRQFILSSKKLLLSDSGFYLCAWSIQGGNSPLHFGNGTRLTVT.

This chain links TRBV6-6 with TRBJ2-7; 8 bases fit TRBD1. CDR1 is MNHNY and CDR2 is SVGAGI in the germline V gene (reference sequence). The CDR3 extends over 15 amino acids. V lost 7 bases, J lost 2 bases, and 10 bases stayed unmatched. Here the CDR3 DNA reads TGTGCCAGCACCTTAACGAGGACAGGGCCCTACGAGCAGTACTTC. Its translation: CASTLTRTGPYEQYF.

V gene TRBV4-1 combines with J gene TRBJ2-5; D possibly uses TRBD1 or TRBD2 (5 bases each). This CDR3 contains 13 residues. Trimming pared 7 bases from V and 5 bases from J, leaving 14 bases between. Germline values: CDR1 MGHRA, CDR2 YSYEKL. Written as DNA, the CDR3 is TGCGCCAGCAACGTCCCAGGGACGGAGACCCAGTACTTC. Amino acids: CASNVPGTETQYF.

This sequence joins TRBV19 and TRBJ1-6, with TRBD1 as a possible D gene (5 bases). Per germline, CDR1 LNHDA and CDR2 SQIVND (reference sequence). The length of the CDR3 is 16 residues. V lost 5 bases and J 7 bases, leaving 18 bases between the germline ends. In DNA, the CDR3 is TGTGCCAGTAGTGTGGAGGGGCTTCACGGCAATTCACCCCTCCACTTT. This codes for CASSVEGLHGNSPLHF.

This clone was detected only once. This chain connects TRBV7-9 to TRBJ2-7; D assignment may be TRBD1 or TRBD2 (5 bases each). Between the trimmed V and J ends, which lost 2 bases and 6 bases, there was a span of 23 bases. Germline V gives CDR1 SEHNR, CDR2 FQNEAQ (reference sequence). The CDR3 consists of 17 residues. The CDR3 protein is CASSLPLGTLNWAEQYF. Here the CDR3 DNA reads TGTGCCAGCAGCTTACCACTCGGGACGTTGAACTGGGCCGAGCAGTACTTC.

This chain links TRBV7-9 with TRBJ2-7; D gene unclear. Trimming shortened V by 5 bases and J by 4 bases, and 9 bases separated the two germline ends. The germline gives CDR1 SEHNR, CDR2 FQNEAQ (reference sequence). This CDR3 has 12 residues. Written as DNA, the CDR3 is TGTGCCAGCAGCGGAGTGGAGTACGAGCAGTACTTC. Translation: CASSGVEYEQYF.

The rearrangement links TRBV19 to TRBJ2-1, with D tentatively TRBD1 (6 bases). Deletions cut 0 bases from V and 2 bases from J, with 11 bases between. Germline-derived CDR1 and CDR2 are LNHDA and SQIVND (reference sequence). The length of the CDR3 is 16 residues. DNA of the CDR3: TGTGCCAGTAGTATAGACGACAGGTTACCCTACAATGAGCAGTTCTTC. This translates into CASSIDDRLPYNEQFF.